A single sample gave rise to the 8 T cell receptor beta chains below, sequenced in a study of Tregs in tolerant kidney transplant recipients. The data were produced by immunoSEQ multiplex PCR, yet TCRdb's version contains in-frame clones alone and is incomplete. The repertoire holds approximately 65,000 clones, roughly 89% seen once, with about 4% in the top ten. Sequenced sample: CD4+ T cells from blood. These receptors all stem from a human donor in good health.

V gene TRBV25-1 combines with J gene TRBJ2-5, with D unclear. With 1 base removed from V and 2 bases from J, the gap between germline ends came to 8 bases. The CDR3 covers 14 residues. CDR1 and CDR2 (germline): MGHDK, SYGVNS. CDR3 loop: CASSESVGQETQYF. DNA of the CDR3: TGTGCCAGCAGTGAATCGGTCGGTCAAGAGACCCAGTACTTC.

CDR3 nucleotide sequence: TGTGCAAGTCGCCCTGGACGCGGCTATGGCTACACCTTC. This encodes CASRPGRGYGYTF. The J gene is TRBJ1-2, the V gene TRBV12-2. TRBV12-2 is designated a pseudogene. This CDR3 spans 13 amino acids.

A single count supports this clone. The DNA of the CDR3 is TGTGCCAGCGCGGGGCAGGGGGATCAGCCCCAGCATTTT. As protein: CASAGQGDQPQHF. This sequence joins TRBV2 and TRBJ1-5; the match to TRBD1 covers 7 bases. This CDR3 comprises 13 residues. Trimming took 8 bases from V and 5 from J; bases not matched to a gene: 6. Germline V gene lookup returns CDR1 SNHLY and CDR2 FYNNEI.

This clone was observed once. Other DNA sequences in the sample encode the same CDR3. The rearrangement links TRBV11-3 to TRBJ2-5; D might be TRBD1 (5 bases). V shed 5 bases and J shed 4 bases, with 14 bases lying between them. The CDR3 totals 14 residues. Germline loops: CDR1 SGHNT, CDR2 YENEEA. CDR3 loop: CASSPRRGIETQYF. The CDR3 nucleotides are TGTGCCAGCAGCCCCCGTAGGGGCATAGAGACCCAGTACTTC.

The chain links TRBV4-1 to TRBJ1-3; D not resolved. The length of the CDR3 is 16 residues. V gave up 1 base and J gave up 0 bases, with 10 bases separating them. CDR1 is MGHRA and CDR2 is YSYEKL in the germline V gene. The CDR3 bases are TGCGCCAGCAGCCAAGCCGACGGTATCTCTGGAAACACCATATATTTT. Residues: CASSQADGISGNTIYF.

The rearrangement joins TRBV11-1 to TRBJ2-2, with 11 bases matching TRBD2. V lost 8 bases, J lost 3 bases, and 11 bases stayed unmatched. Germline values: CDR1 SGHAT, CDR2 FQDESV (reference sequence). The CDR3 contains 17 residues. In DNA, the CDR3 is TGTGCCAGCGGTGGTAGCGGGGGGGCCGTGGACACCGGGGAGCTGTTTTTT. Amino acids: CASGGSGGAVDTGELFF.

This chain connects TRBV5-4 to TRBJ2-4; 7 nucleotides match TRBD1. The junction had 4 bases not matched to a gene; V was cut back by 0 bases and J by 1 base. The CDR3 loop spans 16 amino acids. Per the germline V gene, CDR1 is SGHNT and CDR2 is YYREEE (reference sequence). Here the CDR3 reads CASSLAPTGAKNIQYF. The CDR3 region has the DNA TGTGCCAGCAGCTTGGCCCCGACAGGGGCCAAAAACATTCAGTACTTC.

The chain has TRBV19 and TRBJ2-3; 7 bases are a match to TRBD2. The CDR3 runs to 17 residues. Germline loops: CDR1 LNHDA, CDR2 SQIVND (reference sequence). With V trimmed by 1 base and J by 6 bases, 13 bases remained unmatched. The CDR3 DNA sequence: TGTGCCAGTAGTATAGGGTTGGCGGCGGGAGTGGGGGATACGCAGTATTTT. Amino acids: CASSIGLAAGVGDTQYF. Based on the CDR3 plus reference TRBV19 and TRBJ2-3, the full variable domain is DGGITQSPKYLFRKEGQNVTLSCEQNLNHDAMYWYRQDPGQGLRLIYYSQIVNDFQKGDIAEGYSVSREKKESFPLTVTSAQKNPTAFYLCASSIGLAAGVGDTQYFGPGTRLTVL.